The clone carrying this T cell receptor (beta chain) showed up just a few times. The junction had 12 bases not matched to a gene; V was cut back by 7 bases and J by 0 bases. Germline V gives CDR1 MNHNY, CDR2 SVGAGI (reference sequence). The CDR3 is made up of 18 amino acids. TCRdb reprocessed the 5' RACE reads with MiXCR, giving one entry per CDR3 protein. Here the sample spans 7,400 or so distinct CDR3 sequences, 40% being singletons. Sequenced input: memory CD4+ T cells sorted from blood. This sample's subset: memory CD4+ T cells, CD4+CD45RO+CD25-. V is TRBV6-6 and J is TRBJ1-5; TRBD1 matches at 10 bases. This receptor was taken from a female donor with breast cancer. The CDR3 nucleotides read TGTGCCAGCAATTCCAGGGACAGGGGTTTATATAGCAATCAGCCCCAGCATTTT. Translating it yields CASNSRDRGLYSNQPQHF.